These 10 T cell receptor beta chains originate from one sample sequenced in a study of CD8+CD57+ T cells in acquired aplastic anemia. The TCR beta profiling, which covered VDJ combination and CDR3 sequence, was carried out using genomic DNA as the template. TCRdb used MiXCR to reprocess the reads, holding one entry per CDR3 protein. In the table there are approximately 200,000 distinct CDR3 sequences, 61% of which are singletons. Sequencing input: sorted CD4+, CD8+, or CD8+CD57+ T cells (not recorded which) from PBMCs. The receptors shown here come from a human donor in good health.

In this sample, this clonotype turned up many times. The rearrangement uses TRBV19 and TRBJ2-7; D remains ambiguous. This CDR3 region has 11 residues. Germline assignment: CDR1 LNHDA and CDR2 SQIVND (reference sequence). V lost 4 bases and J 5 bases, leaving 6 bases between the germline ends. CDR3 DNA: TGTGCCAGTAGTACAGGACACGAGCAGTACTTC. It translates to CASSTGHEQYF.

V usage is TRBV10-1 and J usage is TRBJ2-7; TRBD1 matches at 7 bases. Germline CDR1 reads WNHNN; CDR2 reads SYGVQD (reference sequence). The V gene end was trimmed by 8 bases and the J gene end by 4 bases; junction bases not matched to a gene: 5. The CDR3 runs 12 residues. DNA for the CDR3: TGCGCCAGCCACGACAGGGATTACGAGCAGTACGTC. Residues: CASHDRDYEQYV.

The CDR3 DNA sequence: TGTGCCAGCAGTCCGACTAGCGGGAAAGACTACGAGCAGTACTTC. Translation: CASSPTSGKDYEQYF. V and J are TRBV5-4 and TRBJ2-7; 11 bases fit TRBD2. In germline, CDR1 is SGHNT, CDR2 YYREEE (reference sequence). V was pared by 5 bases and J by 3 bases, with 7 bases of the junction left unmatched. CDR3 length: 15 amino acids.

J is TRBJ2-5 and V is TRBV5-4; D perhaps matches TRBD1 (6 bases). There are 14 residues in the CDR3. V lost 0 bases, J lost 1 base, and 7 bases lay in between. Germline lookup yields CDR1 SGHNT and CDR2 YYREEE (reference sequence). The chain's CDR3 is CASSLAGAQETQYF. CDR3 coding DNA: TGTGCCAGCAGCTTGGCAGGGGCCCAAGAGACCCAGTACTTC.

The chain combines TRBV11-2 with TRBJ2-7, with TRBD2 matching 11 bases. Germline loops: CDR1 SGHAT, CDR2 FQNNGV. The CDR3 length is 15 residues. J was trimmed by 6 bases and V by 5 bases; bases with no gene match: 9. Here the CDR3 DNA reads TGTGCCAGCAGCCCCACTAGCGGGAGTTTAAGCGAGCAGTACTTC. The encoded protein is CASSPTSGSLSEQYF.

The CDR3 DNA reads TGTGCCAGCAGTGATTGGGCAGGGGGTCGCACAGATACGCAGTATTTT. Translated, it gives CASSDWAGGRTDTQYF. The chain has TRBV2 and TRBJ2-3; 7 nucleotides line up with TRBD1. The CDR3 totals 16 residues. V shed 3 bases, J shed 1 base, and the junction held 7 bases outside the gene matches. Germline assignment: CDR1 SNHLY and CDR2 FYNNEI. Supplemented by reference TRBV2 and TRBJ2-3, the full variable domain reads EPEVTQTPSHQVTQMGQEVILRCVPISNHLYFYWYRQILGQKVEFLVSFYNNEISEKSEIFDDQFSVERPDGSNFTLKIRSTKLEDSAMYFCASSDWAGGRTDTQYFGPGTRLTVL.

This clonotype was seen ten or more times. J is TRBJ1-4 and V is TRBV7-9; TRBD1 is a possible D gene (6 bases). Germline V gene data show CDR1 as SEHNR and CDR2 as FQNEAQ (reference sequence). V lost 5 bases and J lost 6, with 37 bases in between. The CDR3 has 22 residues. The CDR3 DNA follows: TGTGCCAGCAGCCCCAGGATAAGTTCAGGGGCCCATACCGGAGAGGTGGATGAAAAACTGTTTTTT. This sequence encodes CASSPRISSGAHTGEVDEKLFF.

The chain has TRBV15 and TRBJ2-1; D is possibly TRBD1 (6 bases). Germline V gene sequence: CDR1 LNHNV, CDR2 YYDKDF (reference sequence). CDR3 length equals 12 residues. Trimming stripped 3 bases from V and 9 bases from J, with 9 bases between. In nucleotides, the CDR3 is TGTGCCACCAGCAGGGTCAGGGGTGAGCAGTTCTTC. This codes for CATSRVRGEQFF.

The CDR3 DNA reads as TGTGCCAGCAGTGAGACCTTCAACACCGGGGAGCTGTTTTTT. Residues: CASSETFNTGELFF. The chain uses TRBV25-1 and TRBJ2-2; D remains ambiguous. The V end was cut by 3 bases, the J end by 2 bases, with 7 bases between. The CDR3 sequence is 14 residues long. Germline lookup yields CDR1 MGHDK and CDR2 SYGVNS. The full variable domain, with the rest looked up from reference TRBV25-1 and TRBJ2-2, is EADIYQTPRYLVIGTGKKITLECSQTMGHDKMYWYQQDPGMELHLIHYSYGVNSTEKGDLSSESTVSRIRTEHFPLTLESARPSHTSQYLCASSETFNTGELFFGEGSRLTVL.

The chain employs TRBV19 and TRBJ1-1, with unresolved D. V was shortened by 5 bases and J by 4 bases, with 20 bases between the two germline ends. Germline CDR1 and CDR2: LNHDA and SQIVND (reference sequence). The CDR3 loop spans 16 amino acids. CDR3 sequence: CASSSARQTRTTEAFF. For the CDR3, the DNA is TGTGCCAGTAGTTCAGCGAGACAAACAAGGACCACTGAAGCTTTCTTT. Filled out from reference TRBV19 and TRBJ1-1, the complete variable domain reads DGGITQSPKYLFRKEGQNVTLSCEQNLNHDAMYWYRQDPGQGLRLIYYSQIVNDFQKGDIAEGYSVSREKKESFPLTVTSAQKNPTAFYLCASSSARQTRTTEAFFGQGTRLTVV.